Following are 3 T cell receptor beta chains from one sample sequenced in a study of T cells in Graves' hyperthyroidism and ophthalmopathy. The investigators amplified TCR beta CDR3 regions from RNA transcripts. The TCR CDR3 first-round RT-PCR relied on the HTBI primer set. TCRdb reanalysed the multiplex PCR reads using MiXCR and keeps one entry per CDR3 protein. Seen here are some 400,000 distinct CDR3 sequences, around 14% observed once, and the top ten hold roughly 11%. Material for sequencing was blood. Every receptor here comes from a woman aged 60-75 years with Graves' hyperthyroidism.

This clonotype was recorded many times. The chain links TRBV6-6 to TRBJ2-7, with 7 bases fitting TRBD2. Losses at the gene ends were 0 bases for V and 7 bases for J; bases not matched to a gene: 9. Per germline, CDR1 MNHNY and CDR2 SVGAGI (reference sequence). CDR3 length equals 15 residues. CDR3 residues: CASSYSREASGEQYF. Written as DNA, the CDR3 is TGTGCCAGCAGTTACTCCCGGGAGGCCTCGGGAGAGCAGTACTTC.

This clonotype occurred many times. The gene calls are TRBV30 and TRBJ2-1; D gene unclear. Germline loops: CDR1 GTSNPN, CDR2 SVGIG (reference sequence). Trimming removed 1 base from V and 2 bases from J, with 3 bases in between. The CDR3 runs to 12 residues. Written as DNA, the CDR3 is TGTGCCTGGAGTGCCCCCTACAATGAGCAGTTCTTC. Amino acids: CAWSAPYNEQFF.

V gene TRBV18 combines with J gene TRBJ2-2; 9 bases align to TRBD1. The CDR3 totals 13 residues. Trimming at V came to 5 bases and at J to 7 bases, leaving 2 bases not matched to a gene. Germline V lookup: CDR1 KGHSH, CDR2 LQKENI. The CDR3 sequence is CASSTGGRGELFF. The DNA for the CDR3 is TGTGCCAGCTCAACAGGGGGCCGCGGGGAGCTGTTTTTT.